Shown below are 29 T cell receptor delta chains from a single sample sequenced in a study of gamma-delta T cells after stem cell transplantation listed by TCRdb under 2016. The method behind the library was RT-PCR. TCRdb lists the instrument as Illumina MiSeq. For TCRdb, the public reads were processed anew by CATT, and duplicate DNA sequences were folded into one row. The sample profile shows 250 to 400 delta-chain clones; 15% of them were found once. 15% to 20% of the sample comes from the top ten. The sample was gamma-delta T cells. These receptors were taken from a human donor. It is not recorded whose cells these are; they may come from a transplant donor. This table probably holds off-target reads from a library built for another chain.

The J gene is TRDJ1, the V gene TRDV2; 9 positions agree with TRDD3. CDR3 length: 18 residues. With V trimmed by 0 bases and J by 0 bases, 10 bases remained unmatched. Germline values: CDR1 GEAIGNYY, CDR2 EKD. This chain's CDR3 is CACDTMMGIRGDTDKLIF. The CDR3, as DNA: TGTGCCTGTGACACCATGATGGGGATACGCGGGGACACCGATAAACTCATCTTT.

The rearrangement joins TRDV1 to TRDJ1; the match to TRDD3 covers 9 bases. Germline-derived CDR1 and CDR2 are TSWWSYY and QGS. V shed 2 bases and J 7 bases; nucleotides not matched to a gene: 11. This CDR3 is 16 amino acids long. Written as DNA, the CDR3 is TGTGCTCTTGGGGAAGCGTGGGCTGGGGGATGCCGTAAACTCATCTTT. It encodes CALGEAWAGGCRKLIF.

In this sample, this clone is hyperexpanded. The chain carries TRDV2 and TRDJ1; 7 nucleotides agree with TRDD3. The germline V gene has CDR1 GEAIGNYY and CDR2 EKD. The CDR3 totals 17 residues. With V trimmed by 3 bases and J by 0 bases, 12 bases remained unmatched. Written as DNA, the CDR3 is TGTGCCTGTGACCCCGCCGAGGGGGATTCGTACACCGATAAACTCATCTTT. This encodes CACDPAEGDSYTDKLIF.

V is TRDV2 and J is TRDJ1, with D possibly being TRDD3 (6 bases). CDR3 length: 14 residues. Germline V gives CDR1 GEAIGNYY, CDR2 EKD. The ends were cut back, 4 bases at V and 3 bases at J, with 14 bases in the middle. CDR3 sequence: CACEPWGSADKLIF. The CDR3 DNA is TGTGCCTGTGAGCCCTGGGGATCGGCCGATAAACTCATCTTT.

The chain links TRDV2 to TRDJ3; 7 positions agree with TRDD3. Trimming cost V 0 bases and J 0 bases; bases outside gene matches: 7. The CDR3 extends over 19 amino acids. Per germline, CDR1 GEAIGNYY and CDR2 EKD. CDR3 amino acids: CACDTVGGESSWDTRQMFF. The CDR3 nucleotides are TGTGCCTGTGACACCGTTGGGGGAGAGAGCTCCTGGGACACCCGACAGATGTTTTTC.

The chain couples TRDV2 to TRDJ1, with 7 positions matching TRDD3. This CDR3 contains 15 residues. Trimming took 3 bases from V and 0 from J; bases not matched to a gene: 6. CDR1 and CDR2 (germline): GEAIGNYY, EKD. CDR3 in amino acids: CACDHVLGYTDKLIF. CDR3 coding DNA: TGTGCCTGTGACCACGTACTGGGGTACACCGATAAACTCATCTTT.

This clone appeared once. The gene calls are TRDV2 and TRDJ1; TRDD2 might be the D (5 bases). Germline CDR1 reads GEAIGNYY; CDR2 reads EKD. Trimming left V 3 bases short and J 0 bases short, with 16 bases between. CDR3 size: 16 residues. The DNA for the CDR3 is TGTGCCTGTGACCCCTACCGCAATTTGTACACCGATAAACTCATCTTT. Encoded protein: CACDPYRNLYTDKLIF.

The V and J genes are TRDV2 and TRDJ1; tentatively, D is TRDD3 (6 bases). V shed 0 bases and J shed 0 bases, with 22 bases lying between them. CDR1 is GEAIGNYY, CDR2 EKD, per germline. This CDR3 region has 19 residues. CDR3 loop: CACDTVVTNGLGDTDKLIF. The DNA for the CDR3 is TGTGCCTGTGACACCGTGGTTACGAATGGGTTGGGGGACACCGATAAACTCATCTTT.

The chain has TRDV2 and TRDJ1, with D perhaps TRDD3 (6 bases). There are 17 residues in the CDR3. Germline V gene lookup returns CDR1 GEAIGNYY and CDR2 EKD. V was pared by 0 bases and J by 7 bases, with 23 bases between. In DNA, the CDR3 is TGTGCCTGTGACACCGTAATTTCGAGGCGGGCTGGGGCTAAACTCATCTTT. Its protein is CACDTVISRRAGAKLIF.

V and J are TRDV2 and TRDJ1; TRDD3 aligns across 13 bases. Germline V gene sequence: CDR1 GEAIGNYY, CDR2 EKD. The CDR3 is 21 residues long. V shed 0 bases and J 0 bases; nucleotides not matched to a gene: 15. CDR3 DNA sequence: TGTGCCTGTGACACCCTCATACTGGGGGATACGCTAGAGCCCGACACCGATAAACTCATCTTT. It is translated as CACDTLILGDTLEPDTDKLIF.

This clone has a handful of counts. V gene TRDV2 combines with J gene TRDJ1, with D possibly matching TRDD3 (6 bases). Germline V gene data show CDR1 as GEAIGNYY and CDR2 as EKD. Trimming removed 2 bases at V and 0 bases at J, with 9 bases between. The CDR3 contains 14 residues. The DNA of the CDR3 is TGTGCCTGTGACAATTGGGGGGACACCGATAAACTCATCTTT. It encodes CACDNWGDTDKLIF.

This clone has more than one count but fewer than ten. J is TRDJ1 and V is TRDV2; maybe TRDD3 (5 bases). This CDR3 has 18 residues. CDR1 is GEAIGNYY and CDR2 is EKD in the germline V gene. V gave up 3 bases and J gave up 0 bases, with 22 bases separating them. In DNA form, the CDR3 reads TGTGCCTGTGACGGATTGTCGGGGGCACCACGGTACACCGATAAACTCATCTTT. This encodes CACDGLSGAPRYTDKLIF.

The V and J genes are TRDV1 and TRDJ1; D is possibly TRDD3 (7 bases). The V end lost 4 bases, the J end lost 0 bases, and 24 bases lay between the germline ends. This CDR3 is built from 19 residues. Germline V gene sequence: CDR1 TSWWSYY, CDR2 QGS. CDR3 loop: CALGAPSPPGGWYTDKLIF. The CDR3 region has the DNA TGTGCTCTTGGGGCCCCTTCCCCCCCTGGGGGTTGGTACACCGATAAACTCATCTTT.

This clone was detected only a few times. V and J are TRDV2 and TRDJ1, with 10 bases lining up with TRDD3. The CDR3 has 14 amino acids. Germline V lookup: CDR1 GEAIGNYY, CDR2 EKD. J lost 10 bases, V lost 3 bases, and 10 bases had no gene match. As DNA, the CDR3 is TGTGCCTGTGACTTACTGGGGGATGGGGGTCGACTCATCTTT. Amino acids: CACDLLGDGGRLIF.

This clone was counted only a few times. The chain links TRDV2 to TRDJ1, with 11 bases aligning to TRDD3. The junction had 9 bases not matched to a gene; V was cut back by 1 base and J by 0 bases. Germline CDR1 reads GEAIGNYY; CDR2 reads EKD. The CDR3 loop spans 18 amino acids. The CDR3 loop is CACDTLGDTTLYTDKLIF. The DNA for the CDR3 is TGTGCCTGTGACACGCTGGGGGATACCACACTGTACACCGATAAACTCATCTTT.

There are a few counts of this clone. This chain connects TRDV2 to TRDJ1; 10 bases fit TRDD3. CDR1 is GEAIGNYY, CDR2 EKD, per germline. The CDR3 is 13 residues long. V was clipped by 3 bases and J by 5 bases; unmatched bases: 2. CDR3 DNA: TGTGCCTGTGACCGACTGGGGGATGATAAACTCATCTTT. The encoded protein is CACDRLGDDKLIF.

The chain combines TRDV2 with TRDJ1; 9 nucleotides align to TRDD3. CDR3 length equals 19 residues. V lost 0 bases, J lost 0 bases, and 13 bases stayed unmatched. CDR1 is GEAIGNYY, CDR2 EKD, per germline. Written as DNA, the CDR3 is TGTGCCTGTGACACCGTTAGCCTGGGGGATCGGAAGGACACCGATAAACTCATCTTT. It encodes CACDTVSLGDRKDTDKLIF.

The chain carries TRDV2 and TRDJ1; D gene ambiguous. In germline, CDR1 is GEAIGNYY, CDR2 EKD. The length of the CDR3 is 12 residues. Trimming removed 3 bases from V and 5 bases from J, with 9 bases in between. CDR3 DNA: TGTGCCTGTGACGCGCGTGGGGATAAACTCATCTTT. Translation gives CACDARGDKLIF.

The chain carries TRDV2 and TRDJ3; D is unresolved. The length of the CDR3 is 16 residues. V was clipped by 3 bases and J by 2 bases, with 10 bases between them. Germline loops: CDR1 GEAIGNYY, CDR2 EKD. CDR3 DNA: TGTGCCTGTGACCCCCCCAATGCCTGGGACACCCGACAGATGTTTTTC. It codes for CACDPPNAWDTRQMFF.

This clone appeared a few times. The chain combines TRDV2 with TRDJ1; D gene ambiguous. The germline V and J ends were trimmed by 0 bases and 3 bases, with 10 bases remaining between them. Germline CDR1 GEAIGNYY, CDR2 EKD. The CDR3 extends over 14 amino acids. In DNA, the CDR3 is TGTGCCTGTGACACCCTGATCGAGGCCGATAAACTCATCTTT. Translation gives CACDTLIEADKLIF.

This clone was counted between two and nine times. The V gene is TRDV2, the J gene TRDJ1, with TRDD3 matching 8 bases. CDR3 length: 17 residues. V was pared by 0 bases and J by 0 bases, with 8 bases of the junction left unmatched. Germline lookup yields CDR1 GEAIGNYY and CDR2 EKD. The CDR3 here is CACDTVWGNEYTDKLIF. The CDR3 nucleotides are TGTGCCTGTGACACCGTCTGGGGGAACGAGTACACCGATAAACTCATCTTT.

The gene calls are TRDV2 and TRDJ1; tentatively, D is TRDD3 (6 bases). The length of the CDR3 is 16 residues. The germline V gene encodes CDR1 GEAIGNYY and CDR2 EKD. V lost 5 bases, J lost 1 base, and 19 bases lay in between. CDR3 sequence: CACVLLGGKGTDKLIF. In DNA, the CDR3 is TGTGCCTGTGTCCTGTTGGGGGGGAAGGGCACCGATAAACTCATCTTT.

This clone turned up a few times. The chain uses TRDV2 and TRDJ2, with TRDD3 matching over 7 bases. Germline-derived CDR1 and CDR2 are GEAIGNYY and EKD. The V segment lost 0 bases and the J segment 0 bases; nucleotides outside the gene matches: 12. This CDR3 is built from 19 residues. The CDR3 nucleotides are TGTGCCTGTGACACCGGTCCCTGGGGGGCCGAAGCTTTGACAGCACAACTCTTCTTT. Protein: CACDTGPWGAEALTAQLFF.

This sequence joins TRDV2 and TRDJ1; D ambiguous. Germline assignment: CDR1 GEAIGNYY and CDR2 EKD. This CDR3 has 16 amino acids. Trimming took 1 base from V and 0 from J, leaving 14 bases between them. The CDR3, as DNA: TGTGCCTGTGACACTCTAATCGGGTTGTACACCGATAAACTCATCTTT. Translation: CACDTLIGLYTDKLIF.

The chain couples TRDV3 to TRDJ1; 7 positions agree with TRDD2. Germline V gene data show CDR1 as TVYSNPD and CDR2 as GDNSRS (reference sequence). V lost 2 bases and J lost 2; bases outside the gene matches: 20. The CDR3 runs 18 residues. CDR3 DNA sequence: TGTGCCTTTGAACCCCCCCATTCCTACGTTCCCGCTACCGATAAACTCATCTTT. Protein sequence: CAFEPPHSYVPATDKLIF. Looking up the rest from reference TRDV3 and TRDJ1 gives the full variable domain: CDKVTQSSPDQTVASGSEVVLLCTYDTVYSNPDLFWYRIRPDYSFQFVFYGDNSRSEGADFTQGRFSVKHILTQKAFHLVISPVRTEDSATYYCAFEPPHSYVPATDKLIFGKGTRVTVEP.

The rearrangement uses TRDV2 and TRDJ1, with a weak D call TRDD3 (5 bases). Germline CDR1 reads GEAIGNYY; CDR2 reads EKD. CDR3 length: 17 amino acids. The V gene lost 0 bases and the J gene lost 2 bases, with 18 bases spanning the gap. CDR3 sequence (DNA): TGTGCCTGTGACACCGTAGGGATCCCCAATGTTACCGATAAACTCATCTTT. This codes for CACDTVGIPNVTDKLIF.

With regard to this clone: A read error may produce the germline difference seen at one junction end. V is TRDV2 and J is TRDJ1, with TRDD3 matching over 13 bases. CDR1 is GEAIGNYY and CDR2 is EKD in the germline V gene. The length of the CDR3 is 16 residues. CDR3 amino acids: CACDTLGDTSTDKHIF. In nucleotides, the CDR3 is TGTGCCTGTGACACACTGGGGGATACGTCCACCGATAAACACATCTTT.

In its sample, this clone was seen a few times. In DNA form, the CDR3 reads TGTGCCTGTGACTCTCTGGGGGATACGCCGATGTACACCGATAAACTCATCTTT. Protein sequence: CACDSLGDTPMYTDKLIF. V gene TRDV2 combines with J gene TRDJ1; TRDD3 matches 12 bases. The CDR3 loop spans 18 amino acids. Germline lookup yields CDR1 GEAIGNYY and CDR2 EKD. V shed 3 bases and J 0 bases; nucleotides not matched to a gene: 10.

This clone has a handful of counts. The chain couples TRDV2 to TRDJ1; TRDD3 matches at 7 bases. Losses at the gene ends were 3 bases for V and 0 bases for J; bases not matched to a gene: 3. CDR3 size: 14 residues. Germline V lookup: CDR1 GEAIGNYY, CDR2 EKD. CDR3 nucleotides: TGTGCCTGTGACCAACTGGGGTACACCGATAAACTCATCTTT. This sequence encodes CACDQLGYTDKLIF.